Shown below are 26 T cell receptor beta chains from a single sample sequenced in a study of cytomegalovirus exposure and HLA in healthy donors. The PCR employed 60 Vbeta primers together with 13 Jbeta primers. Some clones are missing from TCRdb's copy, which holds only in-frame ones; the method was immunoSEQ multiplex PCR. The sample holds 110,000 or so clones; roughly 80% are singletons and the top ten take roughly 2.5%. Sample: PBMCs. The source is a female donor in good health and CMV-seronegative.

The CDR3: CASSFRGAGNTEAFF. In nucleotides, the CDR3 is TGTGCCAGCAGTTTCAGGGGCGCAGGGAACACTGAAGCTTTCTTT. The chain is built from TRBV6-6 and TRBJ1-1, with D possibly being TRBD1 (6 bases). Germline CDR1 reads MNHNY; CDR2 reads SVGAGI (reference sequence). This CDR3 spans 15 amino acids. Trimming left V 4 bases short and J 1 base short, with 13 bases between.

J is TRBJ2-7 and V is TRBV6-6; perhaps TRBD2 as D (5 bases). This CDR3 comprises 14 residues. Looked up from germline, CDR1 is MNHNY and CDR2 is SVGAGI (reference sequence). Trimming cost V 0 bases and J 5 bases, with 11 bases left between them. For the CDR3, the DNA is TGTGCCAGCAGTTACTCTCGGGAAAGCGACGAGCAGTACTTC. It is translated as CASSYSRESDEQYF.

The chain carries TRBV5-5 and TRBJ2-2; possible D gene TRBD2, 6 bases. The CDR3 is 12 residues long. With 10 bases removed from V and 0 bases from J, the gap between germline ends came to 7 bases. Germline lookup yields CDR1 SGHKS and CDR2 YYEKEE (reference sequence). The chain's CDR3 is CAWEANTGELFF. The CDR3 coding sequence is TGTGCCTGGGAGGCGAACACCGGGGAGCTGTTTTTT.

The V gene is TRBV10-1, the J gene TRBJ1-1, with no clear D. V gave up 4 bases and J gave up 1 base, with 7 bases separating them. Germline loops: CDR1 WNHNN, CDR2 SYGVQD (reference sequence). CDR3 length: 13 amino acids. The CDR3 coding sequence is TGCGCCAGCAGTGGTCCAGGGAACACTGAAGCTTTCTTT. Protein product: CASSGPGNTEAFF.

A few counts support this clone. The J gene is TRBJ2-1, the V gene TRBV6-6; 10 nucleotides line up with TRBD2. Germline V CDR1 and CDR2: MNHNY, SVGAGI (reference sequence). The CDR3 is 14 amino acids. J gave up 7 bases and V 9 bases, and 9 bases lay outside the gene matches. Here the CDR3 DNA reads TGTGCCAGTTTTTTGGTAGCGGGGGGTAATGAGCAGTTCTTC. Its protein is CASFLVAGGNEQFF.

This chain links TRBV5-4 with TRBJ2-3; TRBD2 is a possible D gene (6 bases). Germline V CDR1 and CDR2: SGHNT, YYREEE (reference sequence). The V end lost 0 bases, the J end lost 2 bases, and 13 bases lay between the germline ends. The CDR3 consists of 16 residues. The CDR3 DNA follows: TGTGCCAGCAGCTTGGGGGGCGGAGGGGCCACAGATACGCAGTATTTT. Its protein is CASSLGGGGATDTQYF.

This sequence joins TRBV27 and TRBJ2-2; TRBD1 aligns across 7 bases. This CDR3 comprises 15 residues. The V gene's germline CDR1 is MNHEY and CDR2 SMNVEV (reference sequence). Trimming cost V 8 bases and J 0 bases; bases outside gene matches: 6. The CDR3 protein is CASRRQGANTGELFF. In DNA, the CDR3 is TGTGCCAGCCGTCGACAGGGAGCGAACACCGGGGAGCTGTTTTTT.

The rearrangement links TRBV2 to TRBJ1-6; no firm D call. The germline CDR1 and CDR2 sequences are SNHLY and FYNNEI. V gave up 3 bases and J gave up 7 bases, with 10 bases separating them. This CDR3 is built from 14 residues. The CDR3 region is CASSEGRLNSPLHF. The CDR3 bases are TGTGCCAGCAGTGAGGGCAGGCTAAATTCACCCCTCCACTTT.

Points on this clone: The junction shows a germline mismatch at one end, possibly a read error. DNA of the CDR3: TGTTCCAGCAGCCCCCCGGTCGGGGGGACAGGGGGATCCCGCGAGGCCCAGTACTTC. This translates into CSSSPPVGGTGGSREAQYF. V gene TRBV7-9 combines with J gene TRBJ2-5, with 11 nucleotides matching TRBD1. The germline V gene has CDR1 SEHNR and CDR2 FQNEAQ (reference sequence). The CDR3 covers 19 residues.

This clone was recorded only once. The chain recombines TRBV19 with TRBJ2-2; TRBD1 agrees at 7 bases. Germline assignment: CDR1 LNHDA and CDR2 SQIVND (reference sequence). Germline trimming cut 8 bases from V and 4 bases from J; bases unmatched to any gene: 4. The CDR3 has 13 residues. The CDR3 loop is CASEGQSTGELFF. The CDR3 coding sequence is TGTGCCAGTGAGGGACAGAGCACCGGGGAGCTGTTTTTT.

This clone showed up just a few times. This chain links TRBV15 with TRBJ1-4; D gene ambiguous. V lost 0 bases, J lost 3 bases, and 14 bases lay in between. Looked up from germline, CDR1 is LNHNV and CDR2 is YYDKDF (reference sequence). CDR3 length: 17 amino acids. CDR3 sequence: CATSRDKRARANEKLFF. The CDR3 DNA sequence: TGTGCCACCAGCAGAGATAAGAGGGCCCGGGCTAATGAAAAACTGTTTTTT.

The chain has TRBV10-3 and TRBJ2-3; the D gene is possibly TRBD1 (6 bases). Germline values: CDR1 ENHRY, CDR2 SYGVKD. This CDR3 comprises 15 residues. V lost 8 bases to trimming and J lost 2 bases, with 17 bases between them. The DNA of the CDR3 is TGTGCCATCGAAGGGGGTTTACTTCCCACAGATACGCAGTATTTT. Amino acid sequence: CAIEGGLLPTDTQYF.

This clone was observed once. The chain uses TRBV29-1 and TRBJ1-6; the D is unclear. Germline V CDR1 and CDR2: SQVTM, ANQGSEA. Between the trimmed V and J ends, which lost 1 base and 9 bases, there was a span of 4 bases. This CDR3 is 11 amino acids long. CDR3: CSVEGSSPLHF. In DNA, the CDR3 is TGCAGCGTTGAAGGCAGTTCACCCCTCCACTTT.

V is TRBV11-2 and J is TRBJ2-3; 9 nucleotides align to TRBD2. Per germline, CDR1 SGHAT and CDR2 FQNNGV. This CDR3 spans 16 amino acids. V was clipped by 5 bases and J by 5 bases; unmatched bases: 11. CDR3 nucleotides: TGTGCCAGCAGCCGGGGGGCGGGGGGGCCTGGAGATACGCAGTATTTT. Its protein is CASSRGAGGPGDTQYF. Together with reference TRBV11-2 and TRBJ2-3, the CDR3 gives the full variable domain: EAGVAQSPRYKIIEKRQSVAFWCNPISGHATLYWYQQILGQGPKLLIQFQNNGVVDDSQLPKDRFSAERLKGVDSTLKIQPAKLEDSAVYLCASSRGAGGPGDTQYFGPGTRLTVL.

The V gene is TRBV9, the J gene TRBJ2-1, with 10 bases identical to TRBD1. CDR3 length equals 16 residues. V lost 3 bases, J lost 5 bases, and 8 bases stayed unmatched. Germline CDR1 and CDR2: SGDLS and YYNGEE. For the CDR3, the DNA is TGTGCCAGCAGCGCCAACCGGGACAGGGGTAACAATGAGCAGTTCTTC. Translated, it gives CASSANRDRGNNEQFF.

DNA for the CDR3: TGTGCCAGCAGCGACAGGGTTGGGGAGCTGTTTTTT. Protein sequence: CASSDRVGELFF. The V gene is TRBV5-8, the J gene TRBJ2-2, with TRBD1 matching 7 bases. Germline CDR1 reads SGHTS; CDR2 reads YDEGEE. V was pared by 4 bases and J by 8 bases, with 2 bases of the junction left unmatched. The CDR3 is 12 amino acids. Supplemented by reference TRBV5-8 and TRBJ2-2, the full variable domain reads EAGVTQSPTHLIKTRGQQATLRCSPISGHTSVYWYQQALGLGLQFLLWYDEGEERNRGNFPPRFSGRQFPNYSSELNVNALELEDSALYLCASSDRVGELFFGEGSRLTVL.

The chain uses TRBV18 and TRBJ1-5; D not certain. V was cut by 3 bases and J by 0 bases, with 9 bases left in between. This CDR3 is built from 15 residues. Looked up from germline, CDR1 is KGHSH and CDR2 is LQKENI. CDR3 DNA sequence: TGTGCCAGCTCACCTTCAGTGAATAGCAATCAGCCCCAGCATTTT. Translated, it gives CASSPSVNSNQPQHF.

This rearrangement joins TRBV30 to TRBJ2-3, with TRBD1 as a possible D gene (5 bases). Germline V gives CDR1 GTSNPN, CDR2 SVGIG (reference sequence). This CDR3 has 13 residues. Between the trimmed V and J ends, which lost 1 base and 6 bases, there was a span of 11 bases. This CDR3 reads CAWSDQGWDTQYF. CDR3 DNA: TGTGCCTGGAGTGATCAGGGATGGGATACGCAGTATTTT.

In its sample, this clone was seen once. This chain connects TRBV5-4 to TRBJ2-5; the D gene is possibly TRBD2 (6 bases). CDR3 length: 14 residues. V lost 0 bases and J 10 bases, leaving 16 bases between the germline ends. Germline values: CDR1 SGHNT, CDR2 YYREEE (reference sequence). The CDR3, as DNA: TGTGCCAGCAGCTTGGGCCAGGGACTGGAATTCCAGTACTTC. Amino acids: CASSLGQGLEFQYF.

The rearrangement uses TRBV2 and TRBJ2-7; TRBD1 might be the D (5 bases). The CDR3 is 14 residues long. Between the trimmed V and J ends, which lost 1 base and 0 bases, there was a span of 7 bases. CDR1 SNHLY and CDR2 FYNNEI come from the germline V gene. CDR3 DNA: TGTGCCAGCAGTGAAGACAGGAGCTCCTACGAGCAGTACTTC. It encodes CASSEDRSSYEQYF. The whole variable domain, filled in from reference TRBV2 and TRBJ2-7, reads EPEVTQTPSHQVTQMGQEVILRCVPISNHLYFYWYRQILGQKVEFLVSFYNNEISEKSEIFDDQFSVERPDGSNFTLKIRSTKLEDSAMYFCASSEDRSSYEQYFGPGTRLTVT.

V usage is TRBV6-1 and J usage is TRBJ1-1; 11 bases match TRBD1. Germline loops: CDR1 MNHNS, CDR2 SASEGT. Trimming removed 5 bases from V and 3 bases from J; junction bases left unmatched: 2. There are 14 residues in the CDR3. CDR3 nucleotides: TGTGCCAGCAGTTGGGGACAGGGGGACACTGAAGCTTTCTTT. It yields the protein CASSWGQGDTEAFF.

This clone turned up a few times. Other DNA variants within this sample encode the same CDR3. This sequence joins TRBV7-9 and TRBJ1-5, with TRBD1 matching 9 bases. Per germline, CDR1 SEHNR and CDR2 FQNEAQ (reference sequence). The CDR3 consists of 14 residues. Germline trimming cut 5 bases from V and 4 bases from J; bases unmatched to any gene: 3. The CDR3 DNA is TGTGCCAGCAGCCTCGGGACAGGGAATCAGCCCCAGCATTTT. This codes for CASSLGTGNQPQHF.

This clone turned up a few times. The rearrangement uses TRBV30 and TRBJ1-1; no clear D gene. CDR1 and CDR2 from the germline V gene are GTSNPN and SVGIG (reference sequence). The V gene lost 7 bases and the J gene lost 1 base, with 13 bases spanning the gap. This CDR3 has 13 residues. This CDR3 reads CASPRGGNTEAFF. In DNA, the CDR3 is TGTGCCTCACCCCGGGGAGGGAACACTGAAGCTTTCTTT. Supplemented by reference TRBV30 and TRBJ1-1, the full variable domain reads SQTIHQWPATLVQPVGSPLSLECTVEGTSNPNLYWYRQAAGRGLQLLFYSVGIGQISSEVPQNLSASRPQDRQFILSSKKLLLSDSGFYLCASPRGGNTEAFFGQGTRLTVV.

The chain has TRBV9 and TRBJ2-2; the match to TRBD2 covers 11 bases. The germline V gene encodes CDR1 SGDLS and CDR2 YYNGEE. V was clipped by 3 bases and J by 4 bases; unmatched bases: 8. The CDR3 is made up of 17 amino acids. CDR3 loop: CASSENSGGAVTGELFF. DNA for the CDR3: TGTGCCAGCAGCGAAAATAGCGGGGGGGCGGTCACCGGGGAGCTGTTTTTT.

The gene calls are TRBV6-1 and TRBJ1-3; no definite D call. Germline CDR1 and CDR2: MNHNS and SASEGT. The CDR3 runs 14 residues. The V gene lost 7 bases and the J gene lost 0 bases, with 10 bases spanning the gap. CDR3 amino acids: CASNIESSGNTIYF. DNA for the CDR3: TGTGCCAGCAATATAGAGAGCTCTGGAAACACCATATATTTT.

The V and J genes are TRBV10-3 and TRBJ2-5, with 9 bases matching TRBD1. Trimming took 11 bases from V and 4 from J; bases not matched to a gene: 8. There are 13 residues in the CDR3. Germline CDR1 and CDR2: ENHRY and SYGVKD. The CDR3 DNA reads as TGTGCCTCACGCGGACAGGGGCGAGAGACCCAGTACTTC. Translated: CASRGQGRETQYF.